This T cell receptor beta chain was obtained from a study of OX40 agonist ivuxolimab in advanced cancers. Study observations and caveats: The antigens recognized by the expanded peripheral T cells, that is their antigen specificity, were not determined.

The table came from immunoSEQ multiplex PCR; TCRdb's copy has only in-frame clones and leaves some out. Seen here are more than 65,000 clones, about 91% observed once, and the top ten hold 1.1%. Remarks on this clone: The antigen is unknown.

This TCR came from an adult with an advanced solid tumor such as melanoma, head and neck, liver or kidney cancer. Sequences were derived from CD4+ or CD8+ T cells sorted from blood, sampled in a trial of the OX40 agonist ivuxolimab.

CDR3 in amino acids: CAIRSPATDTQYF. CDR3 nucleotides: TGTGCCATCAGAAGTCCCGCCACAGATACGCAGTATTTT. This sequence joins TRBV10-3 and TRBJ2-3; the D is unclear. V was shortened by 6 bases and J by 2 bases, with 9 bases between the two germline ends. Germline CDR1 reads ENHRY; CDR2 reads SYGVKD. The CDR3 loop spans 13 amino acids.